These 14 T cell receptor beta chains were all obtained from the same sample, sequenced in a study of T cell responses to AZD1222 COVID-19 vaccine. Sequenced by immunoSEQ multiplex PCR; TCRdb stores in-frame clones only, minus some. The data contain 150,000 to 200,000 clones, 92% of them singletons. The input for sequencing was peripheral blood, taken on day 0 of AZD1222 vaccination. These receptors were collected from an adult in good health.

This CDR3 is CASSYKEQFF. CDR3 DNA sequence: TGTGCCAGCAGTTATAAGGAGCAGTTCTTC. The chain joins TRBV12-3 or TRBV12-4 to TRBJ2-1; D gene uncertain. The CDR3 totals 10 residues. V was trimmed by 4 bases and J by 10 bases, leaving 5 bases between them.

This chain joins TRBV2 and TRBJ1-5; 8 bases are a match to TRBD1. Germline V gene data show CDR1 as SNHLY and CDR2 as FYNNEI. The V gene end was trimmed by 6 bases and the J gene end by 0 bases; junction bases not matched to a gene: 1. The CDR3 is made up of 14 amino acids. The CDR3 spells CASSGTGSNQPQHF. CDR3 coding DNA: TGTGCCAGCAGCGGGACAGGTAGCAATCAGCCCCAGCATTTT. The variable domain in full, completed from reference TRBV2 and TRBJ1-5, reads EPEVTQTPSHQVTQMGQEVILRCVPISNHLYFYWYRQILGQKVEFLVSFYNNEISEKSEIFDDQFSVERPDGSNFTLKIRSTKLEDSAMYFCASSGTGSNQPQHFGDGTRLSIL.

CDR3 sequence (DNA): TGTGCCAGCAGCCAAGTGAAGTGGACCACAGATACGCAGTATTTT. Protein sequence: CASSQVKWTTDTQYF. The rearrangement uses TRBV3-1 (or the pseudogene TRBV3-2) and TRBJ2-3; no clear D gene. This CDR3 has 15 residues. The V end lost 1 base, the J end lost 2 bases, and 10 bases lay between the germline ends. Per germline, CDR1 LGHDT and CDR2 YNNKEL (reference sequence).

This clone was seen a single time. This chain links TRBV12-3 or TRBV12-4 with TRBJ2-1; D is unresolved. The CDR3 spans 12 residues. The V and J ends lost 5 bases and 15 bases respectively, with 17 bases between them. CDR3 region: CASSETYSGPFF. CDR3 nucleotides: TGTGCCAGCAGTGAAACTTATTCGGGTCCGTTCTTC.

This rearrangement joins TRBV7-2 to TRBJ2-7; 8 positions agree with TRBD1. Per germline, CDR1 SGHTA and CDR2 FQGNSA. V lost 5 bases and J lost 8; bases outside the gene matches: 5. CDR3 length equals 12 residues. The CDR3 nucleotides are TGTGCCAGCAGCGTCGGGACAGGTCAGCAGTACTTC. Its protein is CASSVGTGQQYF.

The chain carries TRBV5-1 and TRBJ1-2, with D hard to call. Deletions cut 0 bases from V and 8 bases from J, with 20 bases between. Germline V gene lookup returns CDR1 SGHRS and CDR2 YFSETQ. The CDR3 loop spans 16 amino acids. As DNA, the CDR3 is TGCGCCAGCAGCTTGGAGCCACCAGCGGCCCCGGGGGGCTACACCTTC. Translated, it gives CASSLEPPAAPGGYTF.

The chain has TRBV7-9 and TRBJ1-4; 10 bases agree with TRBD1. The V and J ends lost 3 bases and 0 bases, in that order; junction bases with no gene match: 7. The length of the CDR3 is 18 residues. Germline V lookup: CDR1 SEHNR, CDR2 FQNEAQ (reference sequence). In DNA, the CDR3 is TGTGCCAGCAGCTTCGTAGGGACAGGGGTAGCAACTAATGAAAAACTGTTTTTT. Residues: CASSFVGTGVATNEKLFF.

The gene calls are TRBV11-2 and TRBJ1-6; no reliable D call. V gave up 1 base and J gave up 12 bases, with 13 bases separating them. The germline gives CDR1 SGHAT, CDR2 FQNNGV. CDR3 length equals 14 residues. The CDR3 sequence is CASSLGSDFLPLHF. The DNA for the CDR3 is TGTGCCAGCAGCTTAGGGTCCGACTTCTTACCCCTCCACTTT.

Details on this clone: Other DNA sequences in this specimen translate into the identical CDR3. This chain connects TRBV28 to TRBJ1-1; possible D gene TRBD1, 5 bases. Deletions cut 3 bases from V and 0 bases from J, with 8 bases between. Germline lookup yields CDR1 MDHEN and CDR2 SYDVKM. This CDR3 is built from 14 residues. In nucleotides, the CDR3 is TGTGCCAGCAGTTTGAGACAGATGAACACTGAAGCTTTCTTT. This translates into CASSLRQMNTEAFF.

This chain connects TRBV28 to TRBJ2-5; 7 bases align to TRBD1. This CDR3 is 14 amino acids long. Germline values: CDR1 MDHEN, CDR2 SYDVKM. With V trimmed by 4 bases and J by 1 base, 3 bases remained unmatched. The CDR3 sequence is CASSSRDSQETQYF. DNA of the CDR3: TGTGCCAGCAGTTCCCGGGACAGCCAAGAGACCCAGTACTTC.

A single count supports this clone. This chain joins TRBV5-1 and TRBJ2-5, with no clear D. With 0 bases removed from V and 1 base from J, the gap between germline ends came to 10 bases. The germline gives CDR1 SGHRS, CDR2 YFSETQ. The CDR3 covers 15 residues. The CDR3 loop is CASSLALGTQETQYF. The CDR3 nucleotides read TGCGCCAGCAGCTTGGCCCTGGGTACCCAAGAGACCCAGTACTTC. The full variable domain, rest sourced from reference TRBV5-1 and TRBJ2-5, is KAGVTQTPRYLIKTRGQQVTLSCSPISGHRSVSWYQQTPGQGLQFLFEYFSETQRNKGNFPGRFSGRQFSNSRSEMNVSTLELGDSALYLCASSLALGTQETQYFGPGTRLLVL.

The chain combines TRBV11-3 with TRBJ2-7; no clear D. The CDR3 extends over 15 amino acids. From germline, CDR1 is SGHNT and CDR2 YENEEA. The V end was cut by 4 bases, the J end by 7 bases, with 20 bases between. The CDR3: CASSSGSLAGGEQYF. CDR3 in DNA: TGTGCCAGCAGCTCCGGAAGCTTGGCAGGCGGAGAGCAGTACTTC.

The rearrangement uses TRBV3-1 (or the pseudogene TRBV3-2) and TRBJ1-4, with D unresolved. CDR3 length: 12 amino acids. CDR1 LGHDT and CDR2 YNNKEL come from the germline V gene (reference sequence). V lost 7 bases and J lost 7, with 10 bases in between. The CDR3 sequence is CASTRDGEKLFF. The CDR3 region has the DNA TGTGCCAGCACTCGAGACGGTGAAAAACTGTTTTTT.

The genes are TRBV15 and TRBJ1-1; D is perhaps TRBD1 (5 bases). The germline V gene has CDR1 LNHNV and CDR2 YYDKDF (reference sequence). Deletions cut 1 base from V and 0 bases from J, with 12 bases between. This CDR3 region has 16 residues. The CDR3 protein is CATSRAAGHLNTEAFF. The CDR3 DNA follows: TGTGCCACCAGCAGAGCCGCCGGACACTTGAACACTGAAGCTTTCTTT.